This entry lists 32 T cell receptor beta chains sequenced from one sample in a study of shared clonotypes between healthy human individuals. The table came from immunoSEQ multiplex PCR; TCRdb's copy has only in-frame clones and leaves some out. The sample shows some 690,000 clones, about nine tenths of them seen only once. What was sequenced was memory CD8+ T cells from PBMCs. Described subset: CD45RO+ cells pooled with CCR7-negative TemRA cells. The receptors stem from a man aged 18 to 29 in good health. Some clones in this sample may be carry-over from other donors' samples.

The gene calls are TRBV19 and TRBJ1-2; D call uncertain. V was shortened by 2 bases and J by 2 bases, with 0 bases between the two germline ends. CDR1 and CDR2 (germline): LNHDA, SQIVND (reference sequence). There are 11 residues in the CDR3. The CDR3 DNA is TGTGCCAGTAGTATAAACTATGGCTACACCTTC. The encoded protein is CASSINYGYTF.

CDR3 sequence: CSVELLDRGMAGANVLTF. CDR3 nucleotides: TGCAGCGTTGAATTATTGGACAGGGGGATGGCTGGGGCCAACGTCCTGACTTTC. J is TRBJ2-6 and V is TRBV29-1; TRBD1 agrees at 10 bases. Trimming took 2 bases from V and 2 from J; bases not matched to a gene: 9. This CDR3 comprises 18 residues. Germline loops: CDR1 SQVTM, CDR2 ANQGSEA.

This chain connects TRBV11-2 to TRBJ2-3, with 10 bases matching TRBD2. The germline V gene encodes CDR1 SGHAT and CDR2 FQNNGV. CDR3 length: 18 amino acids. Trimming removed 2 bases from V and 4 bases from J; junction bases left unmatched: 12. DNA for the CDR3: TGTGCCAGCAGCTTATCGGCTAGCGGGAGTGGAGCCCCAGATACGCAGTATTTT. It yields the protein CASSLSASGSGAPDTQYF. Looking up the rest from reference TRBV11-2 and TRBJ2-3 gives the full variable domain: EAGVAQSPRYKIIEKRQSVAFWCNPISGHATLYWYQQILGQGPKLLIQFQNNGVVDDSQLPKDRFSAERLKGVDSTLKIQPAKLEDSAVYLCASSLSASGSGAPDTQYFGPGTRLTVL.

The CDR3 coding sequence is TGTGCCAGCAGTTTACGTGGACCTGGAAACACCATATATTTT. Translating it yields CASSLRGPGNTIYF. The chain combines TRBV27 with TRBJ1-3; D ambiguous. V was clipped by 2 bases and J by 2 bases, with 7 bases between them. CDR1 and CDR2 (germline): MNHEY, SMNVEV (reference sequence). The CDR3 has 14 amino acids.

This sequence joins TRBV19 and TRBJ1-1; D not resolved. CDR1 and CDR2 (germline): LNHDA, SQIVND (reference sequence). Trimming removed 0 bases from V and 4 bases from J, with 12 bases in between. The CDR3 spans 15 residues. CDR3: CASSIDREAGTEAFF. DNA for the CDR3: TGTGCCAGTAGTATAGATCGGGAGGCGGGCACTGAAGCTTTCTTT.

The J gene is TRBJ1-2, the V gene TRBV12-5; D is ambiguous. Trimming cost V 3 bases and J 1 base, with 18 bases left between them. CDR1 and CDR2 (germline): LGHNT, FRNRAP. This CDR3 has 17 amino acids. The CDR3 loop reads CASGFDPTLPYNYGYTF. DNA of the CDR3: TGTGCTAGTGGTTTTGACCCTACCCTCCCCTATAACTATGGCTACACCTTC.

The V gene is TRBV5-1, the J gene TRBJ2-7; 12 nucleotides match TRBD1. CDR1 is SGHRS, CDR2 YFSETQ, per germline. This CDR3 is built from 17 residues. Trimming took 1 base from V and 0 from J; bases not matched to a gene: 5. CDR3 amino acids: CASSLRDRGPGSYEQYF. As DNA, the CDR3 is TGCGCCAGCAGCTTGCGGGACAGGGGGCCGGGCTCCTACGAGCAGTACTTC. Using reference TRBV5-1 and TRBJ2-7 for the parts outside the CDR3, the full variable domain is KAGVTQTPRYLIKTRGQQVTLSCSPISGHRSVSWYQQTPGQGLQFLFEYFSETQRNKGNFPGRFSGRQFSNSRSEMNVSTLELGDSALYLCASSLRDRGPGSYEQYFGPGTRLTVT.

This chain links TRBV4-1 with TRBJ2-7, with 7 bases identical to TRBD2. Unmatched junction bases numbered 8, after V lost 1 base and J lost 5 bases. This CDR3 is 15 amino acids long. CDR1 and CDR2 from the germline V gene are MGHRA and YSYEKL. Written as DNA, the CDR3 is TGCGCCAGCAGCCAAGGTCTGGCGGGAGCAAACGAGCAGTACTTC. It specifies CASSQGLAGANEQYF.

The chain links TRBV5-1 to TRBJ1-1; the D gene is possibly TRBD1 (5 bases). The CDR3 spans 11 residues. Deletions cut 6 bases from V and 8 bases from J, with 11 bases between. Germline CDR1 reads SGHRS; CDR2 reads YFSETQ. CDR3 residues: CASNQGSEAFF. CDR3 DNA sequence: TGCGCCAGCAATCAGGGCTCGGAAGCTTTCTTT.

The chain employs TRBV5-1 and TRBJ2-1; 8 positions match TRBD2. CDR1 is SGHRS, CDR2 YFSETQ, per germline. CDR3 length: 16 amino acids. The junction had 4 bases not matched to a gene; V was cut back by 2 bases and J by 0 bases. The DNA for the CDR3 is TGCGCCAGCAGCTTTAGCGGGATCAACTCCTACAATGAGCAGTTCTTC. It codes for CASSFSGINSYNEQFF.

The V gene is TRBV5-4, the J gene TRBJ1-1; possibly TRBD1 for D (6 bases). The ends were cut back, 0 bases at V and 4 bases at J, with 10 bases in the middle. Germline values: CDR1 SGHNT, CDR2 YYREEE (reference sequence). The CDR3 consists of 14 residues. The CDR3 DNA reads as TGTGCCAGCAGCTTGGCCAGGGGAGGCACTGAAGCTTTCTTT. Translating gives CASSLARGGTEAFF. Complete variable domain (other parts from reference TRBV5-4 and TRBJ1-1): ETGVTQSPTHLIKTRGQQVTLRCSSQSGHNTVSWYQQALGQGPQFIFQYYREEENGRGNFPPRFSGLQFPNYSSELNVNALELDDSALYLCASSLARGGTEAFFGQGTRLTVV.

This chain joins TRBV5-6 and TRBJ2-2, with a possible D match to TRBD2 (5 bases). V lost 2 bases and J 6 bases, leaving 14 bases between the germline ends. Germline V gives CDR1 SGHDT, CDR2 YYEEEE. CDR3 length: 15 residues. The CDR3 nucleotides are TGTGCCAGCAGCTTTTGGCGGGTTACAGCCGGGGAGCTGTTTTTT. This gives the protein CASSFWRVTAGELFF.

The chain recombines TRBV11-2 with TRBJ2-7, with 10 bases that match TRBD1. This CDR3 is built from 14 residues. Germline assignment: CDR1 SGHAT and CDR2 FQNNGV. The V and J ends lost 5 bases and 7 bases, in that order; junction bases with no gene match: 8. In DNA form, the CDR3 reads TGTGCCAGCAGCCCGAGACAGGGGGCGCGTGAGCAGTACTTC. The encoded protein is CASSPRQGAREQYF.

On this clone: This may come from a read error, since a much larger clone is one base off. J is TRBJ2-7 and V is TRBV11-2; D not resolved. This CDR3 contains 12 residues. Germline CDR1 reads SGHAT; CDR2 reads FQNNGV. Trimming shortened V by 1 base and J by 6 bases, and 7 bases separated the two germline ends. The CDR3 bases are TGTGCCAGCAGCTTAGGATTGGTCGAGCAGTACTTC. Its translation is CASSLGLVEQYF.

On this clone itself: The sample contains more than one DNA sequence encoding this CDR3. This sequence joins TRBV15 and TRBJ1-4, with D perhaps TRBD1 (5 bases). The CDR3 extends over 14 amino acids. Trimming removed 5 bases at V and 8 bases at J, with 15 bases between. Germline V gene lookup returns CDR1 LNHNV and CDR2 YYDKDF (reference sequence). The CDR3 is CATSQGGVGEKLFF. The CDR3 bases are TGTGCCACCAGCCAGGGCGGAGTTGGGGAAAAACTGTTTTTT.

This rearrangement joins TRBV18 to TRBJ2-1; TRBD1 agrees at 7 bases. Germline CDR1 reads KGHSH; CDR2 reads LQKENI. The CDR3 extends over 17 amino acids. Trimming cost V 5 bases and J 8 bases; bases outside gene matches: 18. CDR3: CASSSDRETTWAHEQFF. CDR3 in DNA: TGTGCCAGCTCATCAGACAGGGAGACTACATGGGCCCATGAGCAGTTCTTC.

The V and J genes are TRBV7-9 and TRBJ2-1; 9 bases align to TRBD2. Trimming took 8 bases from V and 4 from J; bases not matched to a gene: 6. Germline CDR1 and CDR2: SEHNR and FQNEAQ (reference sequence). This CDR3 is 14 amino acids long. CDR3 sequence (DNA): TGTGCCAGCCAGGGACTAGCAGAGTACAATGAGCAGTTCTTC. It codes for CASQGLAEYNEQFF.

This chain joins TRBV30 and TRBJ1-2; 8 nucleotides agree with TRBD1. The V gene end was trimmed by 5 bases and the J gene end by 2 bases; junction bases not matched to a gene: 1. Germline CDR1 GTSNPN, CDR2 SVGIG (reference sequence). The CDR3 extends over 12 amino acids. DNA for the CDR3: TGTGCCTGGGGGGACAGGAACTATGGCTACACCTTC. Its translation is CAWGDRNYGYTF. Looking up the rest from reference TRBV30 and TRBJ1-2 gives the full variable domain: SQTIHQWPATLVQPVGSPLSLECTVEGTSNPNLYWYRQAAGRGLQLLFYSVGIGQISSEVPQNLSASRPQDRQFILSSKKLLLSDSGFYLCAWGDRNYGYTFGSGTRLTVV.

This clone appeared a few times. The CDR3 DNA follows: TGTGCCAGCAGTGACTCTGAGACGGGGCAGTTCTTC. Encoded protein: CASSDSETGQFF. This chain connects TRBV6-4 to TRBJ2-1; D remains ambiguous. V was cut by 0 bases and J by 12 bases, with 9 bases left in between. Germline CDR1 and CDR2: MRHNA and SNTAGT. The CDR3 totals 12 residues.

The chain has TRBV4-2 and TRBJ2-1, with D perhaps matching TRBD2 (5 bases). From germline, CDR1 is LGHNA and CDR2 YNFKEQ. V was trimmed by 3 bases and J by 0 bases, leaving 18 bases between them. There are 18 residues in the CDR3. The CDR3: CASSQLFTAVNSYNEQFF. CDR3 DNA: TGTGCCAGCAGCCAGCTATTTACAGCGGTGAACTCCTACAATGAGCAGTTCTTC.

This clone was counted a few times. The V and J genes are TRBV30 and TRBJ1-5; the D is unclear. This CDR3 comprises 16 residues. Germline assignment: CDR1 GTSNPN and CDR2 SVGIG (reference sequence). The V and J ends lost 3 bases and 2 bases respectively, with 17 bases between them. The DNA for the CDR3 is TGTGCCTGGAGCGTCGCTGCCGGGAGGCGCAATCAGCCCCAGCATTTT. This gives the protein CAWSVAAGRRNQPQHF.

Only one count was recorded for this clone. The chain combines TRBV7-2 with TRBJ2-7; TRBD1 might be the D (6 bases). Per the germline V gene, CDR1 is SGHTA and CDR2 is FQGNSA. The CDR3 length is 17 residues. Trimming stripped 2 bases from V and 2 bases from J, with 19 bases between. The CDR3 sequence is CASSLLVDRIRTYEQYF. The CDR3 nucleotides read TGTGCCAGCAGCTTATTGGTAGACAGGATCCGAACCTACGAGCAGTACTTC.

Here the CDR3 reads CASSAPDRGGYEQYF. The CDR3 bases are TGTGCCAGCAGCGCACCCGACAGGGGAGGCTACGAGCAGTACTTC. The chain couples TRBV6-5 to TRBJ2-7; TRBD1 matches at 8 bases. The germline V gene has CDR1 MNHEY and CDR2 SVGAGI. V gave up 6 bases and J gave up 3 bases; unmatched junction bases: 10. The CDR3 is 15 residues long.

This clone has a single count. The J gene is TRBJ2-1, the V gene TRBV5-1; no clear D gene. The CDR3 runs 11 residues. V lost 4 bases, J lost 12 bases, and 11 bases lay in between. Germline V gene lookup returns CDR1 SGHRS and CDR2 YFSETQ. CDR3 DNA sequence: TGCGCCAGCAGCCCGGGCCTTGGGCAGTTCTTC. This gives the protein CASSPGLGQFF.

Details on this clone: Other nucleotide sequences from this sample produce the same CDR3. The chain has TRBV27 and TRBJ1-5; a weak D match, TRBD1 (5 bases). The CDR3 spans 13 residues. Per the germline V gene, CDR1 is MNHEY and CDR2 is SMNVEV (reference sequence). With 4 bases removed from V and 6 bases from J, the gap between germline ends came to 10 bases. The CDR3 region has the DNA TGTGCCAGCAGTTCCAGGGTAGGTCAGCCCCAGCATTTT. It translates to CASSSRVGQPQHF.

This chain links TRBV2 with TRBJ2-7, with a weak D call TRBD1 (6 bases). This CDR3 is built from 15 residues. V lost 6 bases and J lost 0, with 15 bases in between. Germline lookup yields CDR1 SNHLY and CDR2 FYNNEI. This CDR3 is CASRDSIRSSYEQYF. Here the CDR3 DNA reads TGTGCCAGCAGGGACAGCATACGCAGCTCCTACGAGCAGTACTTC. Looking up the rest from reference TRBV2 and TRBJ2-7 gives the full variable domain: EPEVTQTPSHQVTQMGQEVILRCVPISNHLYFYWYRQILGQKVEFLVSFYNNEISEKSEIFDDQFSVERPDGSNFTLKIRSTKLEDSAMYFCASRDSIRSSYEQYFGPGTRLTVT.

CDR3 loop: CASSRTPRRVSETQYF. The DNA for the CDR3 is TGTGCCAGCAGCAGGACTCCGCGCAGGGTTTCCGAGACCCAGTACTTC. This chain links TRBV21-1 with TRBJ2-5. TRBV21-1 is a pseudogene locus. The CDR3 loop spans 16 amino acids.

The J gene is TRBJ2-5, the V gene TRBV7-9; weak D call: TRBD1 (6 bases). The CDR3 sequence is 19 residues long. Trimming removed 5 bases at V and 2 bases at J, with 27 bases between. The germline gives CDR1 SEHNR, CDR2 FQNEAQ (reference sequence). Here the CDR3 reads CASSHPRALDRRVQETQYF. The DNA for the CDR3 is TGTGCCAGCAGCCACCCTAGGGCGTTAGACAGGAGAGTTCAAGAGACCCAGTACTTC.

The chain couples TRBV19 to TRBJ1-2; 8 bases are shared with TRBD1. The junction had 3 bases not matched to a gene; V was cut back by 4 bases and J by 2 bases. Germline-derived CDR1 and CDR2 are LNHDA and SQIVND (reference sequence). The CDR3 is 14 residues long. The chain's CDR3 is CASSTRTGNYGYTF. CDR3 sequence (DNA): TGTGCCAGTAGTACCCGGACAGGGAACTATGGCTACACCTTC.

Of note for this clone: The sample has other DNA sequences that encode this CDR3 too. The chain combines TRBV27 with TRBJ2-7, with 11 bases lining up with TRBD2. The CDR3 is 15 residues long. The germline V gene encodes CDR1 MNHEY and CDR2 SMNVEV (reference sequence). V lost 4 bases and J lost 2; bases outside the gene matches: 4. CDR3 DNA: TGTGCCAGCAGTTCATTAGCGGGAGGGCCCTACGAGCAGTACTTC. This translates into CASSSLAGGPYEQYF.

The rearrangement joins TRBV4-2 to TRBJ2-2; 10 nucleotides agree with TRBD2. Germline-derived CDR1 and CDR2 are LGHNA and YNFKEQ. The trim removed 4 bases at V and 6 bases at J, leaving 11 bases unmatched. CDR3 length: 17 amino acids. CDR3 coding DNA: TGTGCCAGCAGCCCATTACGAGCGGGAGGGCCCTCCGGGGAGCTGTTTTTT. The encoded protein is CASSPLRAGGPSGELFF.

The chain employs TRBV28 and TRBJ2-5, with D possibly matching TRBD2 (6 bases). The CDR3 is 16 residues long. Trimming removed 2 bases from V and 5 bases from J, with 18 bases in between. The germline V gene encodes CDR1 MDHEN and CDR2 SYDVKM. The CDR3 nucleotides are TGTGCCAGCAGTTTAATCGGCAGGGAGGAGATGGAGACCCAGTACTTC. Protein product: CASSLIGREEMETQYF.